Below, 18 T cell receptor beta chains from the same sample are listed, as sequenced in a study of human T cells and chemical hapten exposure. The time point is: patch test 1, 2 weeks after DPC sensitization. The treatment: therapeutic diphenylcyclopropenone sensitization with weekly scalp DPC. MiXCR, applied by TCRdb to the RACE reads, yields one record per CDR3 protein. The sample lists around 74,000 distinct CDR3 sequences, around a third occurring once. The sample in question was whole blood, obtained in connection with sensitization to the hapten diphenylcyclopropenone (DPC). The source of these receptors is a man aged 35 to 55 with alopecia areata. Some clones in this sample may be carry-over from other donors' samples.

This clonotype was observed many times. The chain has TRBV7-9 and TRBJ2-1; D is perhaps TRBD2 (6 bases). CDR3 size: 14 residues. The germline V gene encodes CDR1 SEHNR and CDR2 FQNEAQ (reference sequence). With 8 bases removed from V and 9 bases from J, the gap between germline ends came to 20 bases. CDR3 sequence reads: CASQPEGASAEQFF. CDR3 bases: TGTGCCAGCCAACCCGAAGGTGCTAGCGCTGAGCAGTTCTTC.

This clonotype was found a few times. J is TRBJ2-2 and V is TRBV7-9, with 7 bases aligning to TRBD1. V was clipped by 5 bases and J by 7 bases; unmatched bases: 7. The germline V gene has CDR1 SEHNR and CDR2 FQNEAQ (reference sequence). The CDR3 sequence is 14 residues long. The CDR3 region is CASSPTGLHGELFF. CDR3 coding DNA: TGTGCCAGCAGCCCGACAGGGCTCCACGGGGAGCTGTTTTTT. Based on the CDR3 plus reference TRBV7-9 and TRBJ2-2, the full variable domain is DTGVSQNPRHKITKRGQNVTFRCDPISEHNRLYWYRQTLGQGPEFLTYFQNEAQLEKSRLLSDRFSAERPKGSFSTLEIQRTEQGDSAMYLCASSPTGLHGELFFGEGSRLTVL.

This rearrangement joins TRBV4-2 to TRBJ2-2, with 11 bases matching TRBD2. Germline V gene data show CDR1 as LGHNA and CDR2 as YNFKEQ. The CDR3 is 16 amino acids. Trimming removed 1 base from V and 4 bases from J; junction bases left unmatched: 2. The CDR3 spells CASSQVGLAVTGELFF. As DNA, the CDR3 is TGTGCCAGCAGCCAAGTGGGACTAGCGGTCACCGGGGAGCTGTTTTTT.

The chain is built from TRBV28 and TRBJ2-7; D is perhaps TRBD2 (5 bases). V was cut by 3 bases and J by 4 bases, with 13 bases left in between. Germline loops: CDR1 MDHEN, CDR2 SYDVKM. This CDR3 comprises 14 residues. CDR3 DNA sequence: TGTGCCAGCAGTTTCGAGGGAGTAACTTACGAGCAGTACTTC. Translated, it gives CASSFEGVTYEQYF.

This clonotype has a handful of counts. This chain joins TRBV6-4 and TRBJ2-2; TRBD1 matches 9 bases. Germline values: CDR1 MRHNA, CDR2 SNTAGT. V lost 9 bases, J lost 6 bases, and 2 bases stayed unmatched. This CDR3 contains 12 residues. The CDR3 nucleotides are TGTGCCAGTAGACAGGGGGCCGGGGAGCTGTTTTTT. Protein: CASRQGAGELFF.

The chain links TRBV25-1 to TRBJ1-1; TRBD1 matches at 9 bases. The ends lost 7 bases at V and 10 bases at J; junction bases unmatched: 10. The CDR3 runs to 13 residues. CDR1 and CDR2 (germline): MGHDK, SYGVNS. CDR3 residues: CASKPPGQGIAFF. DNA of the CDR3: TGTGCCAGCAAACCACCGGGACAGGGTATAGCTTTCTTT.

This rearrangement joins TRBV3-1 to TRBJ1-2; D is ambiguous. CDR3 length equals 14 residues. CDR1 LGHDT and CDR2 YNNKEL come from the germline V gene (reference sequence). V gave up 1 base and J gave up 2 bases, with 8 bases separating them. The CDR3 DNA reads as TGTGCCAGCAGCCAAGTCAGTAGGAACTATGGCTACACCTTC. Amino acids: CASSQVSRNYGYTF. Full variable domain (outside the CDR3, taken from reference TRBV3-1 and TRBJ1-2): DTAVSQTPKYLVTQMGNDKSIKCEQNLGHDTMYWYKQDSKKFLKIMFSYNNKELIINETVPNRFSPKSPDKAHLNLHINSLELGDSAVYFCASSQVSRNYGYTFGSGTRLTVV.

This clonotype has a handful of counts. The J gene is TRBJ2-7, the V gene TRBV19, with TRBD2 matching 10 bases. The CDR3 is 15 amino acids. The J segment lost 3 bases and the V segment lost 7 bases, leaving 9 bases of the junction unmatched. Germline CDR1 reads LNHDA; CDR2 reads SQIVND (reference sequence). The CDR3 sequence is CASKDSASGSYEQYF. The CDR3 DNA follows: TGTGCCAGTAAGGATTCGGCTAGCGGGAGCTACGAGCAGTACTTC.

This clonotype was detected a few times. The chain uses TRBV7-2 and TRBJ2-3; D tentatively reads TRBD1 or TRBD2 (5 bases each). The V gene lost 7 bases and the J gene lost 6 bases, with 17 bases spanning the gap. Germline CDR1 reads SGHTA; CDR2 reads FQGNSA. The CDR3 totals 14 residues. The CDR3 loop is CASTRDLSRDTQYF. The CDR3 bases are TGTGCCAGCACCCGGGACCTCAGCCGGGATACGCAGTATTTT. The full variable domain, with the rest looked up from reference TRBV7-2 and TRBJ2-3, is GAGVSQSPSNKVTEKGKDVELRCDPISGHTALYWYRQSLGQGLEFLIYFQGNSAPDKSGLPSDRFSAERTGGSVSTLTIQRTQQEDSAVYLCASTRDLSRDTQYFGPGTRLTVL.

This clonotype was detected only a few times. V is TRBV7-2 and J is TRBJ1-6; D is perhaps TRBD1 (5 bases). Germline CDR1 and CDR2: SGHTA and FQGNSA. Trimming shortened V by 7 bases and J by 6 bases, and 16 bases separated the two germline ends. The CDR3 runs to 15 residues. The DNA of the CDR3 is TGTGCCAGCATCACATATGCAGGGAGTAATTCACCCCTCCACTTT. Encoded protein: CASITYAGSNSPLHF.

This clonotype was detected only a few times. This rearrangement joins TRBV20-1 to TRBJ2-5; 7 bases are a match to TRBD2. This CDR3 region has 14 residues. V was clipped by 5 bases and J by 0 bases; unmatched bases: 6. From germline, CDR1 is DFQATT and CDR2 SNEGSKA (reference sequence). DNA of the CDR3: TGCAGTGCTCTACCGGGACTATACCAAGAGACCCAGTACTTC. Encoded protein: CSALPGLYQETQYF.

The rearrangement joins TRBV20-1 to TRBJ1-1, with a weak D call TRBD1 (6 bases). Deletions cut 0 bases from V and 1 base from J, with 12 bases between. Germline CDR1 DFQATT, CDR2 SNEGSKA (reference sequence). The CDR3 has 15 residues. This chain's CDR3 is CSARDPGQKNTEAFF. CDR3 in DNA: TGCAGTGCTAGAGATCCGGGACAAAAGAACACTGAAGCTTTCTTT.

This clonotype was detected a few times. This sequence joins TRBV20-1 and TRBJ2-7; 10 nucleotides line up with TRBD1. Germline V gene sequence: CDR1 DFQATT, CDR2 SNEGSKA (reference sequence). This CDR3 comprises 14 residues. Trimming took 5 bases from V and 2 from J; bases not matched to a gene: 6. The CDR3 sequence is CSASDRGLAYEQYF. The CDR3 DNA is TGCAGTGCTTCCGACAGGGGGCTAGCCTACGAGCAGTACTTC.

Here the CDR3 DNA reads TGCAGTGCGAGCAGGGATGCGGCGGCAGATACGCAGTATTTT. Its protein product is CSASRDAAADTQYF. V gene TRBV20-1 combines with J gene TRBJ2-3; D perhaps matches TRBD1 (5 bases). In germline, CDR1 is DFQATT, CDR2 SNEGSKA (reference sequence). With 6 bases removed from V and 4 bases from J, the gap between germline ends came to 17 bases. This CDR3 is 14 amino acids long.

The chain is built from TRBV5-1 and TRBJ2-5; D gene ambiguous. V was clipped by 3 bases and J by 7 bases, with 7 bases between them. Germline V gene data show CDR1 as SGHRS and CDR2 as YFSETQ. The CDR3 totals 11 residues. CDR3 in amino acids: CASSYVGTQYF. CDR3 DNA sequence: TGCGCCAGCAGCTATGTGGGGACCCAGTACTTC. The whole variable domain, filled in from reference TRBV5-1 and TRBJ2-5, reads KAGVTQTPRYLIKTRGQQVTLSCSPISGHRSVSWYQQTPGQGLQFLFEYFSETQRNKGNFPGRFSGRQFSNSRSEMNVSTLELGDSALYLCASSYVGTQYFGPGTRLLVL.

This rearrangement joins TRBV5-1 to TRBJ2-2, with TRBD2 matching 9 bases. The J segment lost 3 bases and the V segment lost 1 base, leaving 4 bases of the junction unmatched. The CDR3 contains 16 residues. Germline values: CDR1 SGHRS, CDR2 YFSETQ. DNA for the CDR3: TGCGCCAGCAGCTTGAGAGCGGGAGGTGACACCGGGGAGCTGTTTTTT. It yields the protein CASSLRAGGDTGELFF.

V and J are TRBV7-2 and TRBJ2-5; 7 bases line up with TRBD2. The CDR3 is made up of 16 amino acids. In germline, CDR1 is SGHTA, CDR2 FQGNSA. V shed 5 bases and J 2 bases; nucleotides not matched to a gene: 11. The CDR3 sequence is CASSLGEGLGQETQYF. CDR3 in DNA: TGTGCCAGCAGCCTGGGGGAGGGACTGGGGCAAGAGACCCAGTACTTC.

The V gene is TRBV20-1, the J gene TRBJ2-1; the match to TRBD2 covers 7 bases. The CDR3 totals 16 residues. The V segment lost 4 bases and the J segment 0 bases; nucleotides outside the gene matches: 9. Germline lookup yields CDR1 DFQATT and CDR2 SNEGSKA (reference sequence). The CDR3 region is CSAITHGGSSYNEQFF. The CDR3 nucleotides read TGCAGTGCTATTACCCACGGGGGGAGCTCCTACAATGAGCAGTTCTTC.